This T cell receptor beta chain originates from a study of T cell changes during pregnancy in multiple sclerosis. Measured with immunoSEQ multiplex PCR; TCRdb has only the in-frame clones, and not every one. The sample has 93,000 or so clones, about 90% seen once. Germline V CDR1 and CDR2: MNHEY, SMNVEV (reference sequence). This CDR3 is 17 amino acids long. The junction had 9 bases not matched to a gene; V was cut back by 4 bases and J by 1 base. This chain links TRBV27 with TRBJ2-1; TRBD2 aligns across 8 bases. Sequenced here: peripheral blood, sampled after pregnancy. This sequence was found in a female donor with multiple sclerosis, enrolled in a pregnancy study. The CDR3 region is CASSSEVAGFSYNEQFF. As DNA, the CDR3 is TGTGCCAGCAGTTCCGAGGTAGCGGGGTTTTCCTACAATGAGCAGTTCTTC.